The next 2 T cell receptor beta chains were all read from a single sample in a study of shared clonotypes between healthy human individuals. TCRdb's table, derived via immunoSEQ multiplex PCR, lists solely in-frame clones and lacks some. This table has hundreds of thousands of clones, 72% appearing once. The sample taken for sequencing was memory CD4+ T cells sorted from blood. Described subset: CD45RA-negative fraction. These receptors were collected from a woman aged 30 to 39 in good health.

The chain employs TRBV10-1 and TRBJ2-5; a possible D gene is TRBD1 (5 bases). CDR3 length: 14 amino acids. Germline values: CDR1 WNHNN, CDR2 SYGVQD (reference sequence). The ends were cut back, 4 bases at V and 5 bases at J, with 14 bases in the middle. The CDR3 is CASSGNQGRETQYF. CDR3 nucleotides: TGCGCCAGCAGTGGGAACCAGGGCAGGGAGACCCAGTACTTC.

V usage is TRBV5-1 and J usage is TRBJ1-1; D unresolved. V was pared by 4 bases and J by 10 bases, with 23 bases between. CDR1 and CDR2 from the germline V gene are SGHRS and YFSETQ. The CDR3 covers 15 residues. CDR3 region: CASSPGEAALLGAFF. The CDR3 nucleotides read TGCGCCAGCAGCCCGGGTGAGGCGGCCCTTCTTGGAGCTTTCTTT.